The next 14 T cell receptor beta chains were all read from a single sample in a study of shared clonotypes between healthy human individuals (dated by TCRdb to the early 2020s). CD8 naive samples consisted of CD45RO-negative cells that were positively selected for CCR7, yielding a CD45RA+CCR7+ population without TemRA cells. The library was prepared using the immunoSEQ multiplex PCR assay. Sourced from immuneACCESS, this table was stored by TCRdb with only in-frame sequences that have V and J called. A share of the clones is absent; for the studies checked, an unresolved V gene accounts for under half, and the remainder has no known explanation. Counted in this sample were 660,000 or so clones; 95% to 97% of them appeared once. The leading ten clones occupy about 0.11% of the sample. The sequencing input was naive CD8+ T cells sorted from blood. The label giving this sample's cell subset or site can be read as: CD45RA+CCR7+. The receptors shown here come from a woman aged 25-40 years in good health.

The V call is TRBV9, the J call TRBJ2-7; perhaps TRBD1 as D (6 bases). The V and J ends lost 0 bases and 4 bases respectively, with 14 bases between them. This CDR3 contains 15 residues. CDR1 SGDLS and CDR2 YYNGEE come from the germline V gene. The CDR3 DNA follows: TGTGCCAGCAGCGTAGATCCGGGAAGGGGGTACGAGCAGTACTTC. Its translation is CASSVDPGRGYEQYF.

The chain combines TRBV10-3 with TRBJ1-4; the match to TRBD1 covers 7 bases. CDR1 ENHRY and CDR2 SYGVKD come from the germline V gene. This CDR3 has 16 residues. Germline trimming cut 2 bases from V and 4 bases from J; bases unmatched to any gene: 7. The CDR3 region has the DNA TGTGCCATCAGTGAGCGGGACAGAGAAATTAATGAAAAACTGTTTTTT. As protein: CAISERDREINEKLFF.

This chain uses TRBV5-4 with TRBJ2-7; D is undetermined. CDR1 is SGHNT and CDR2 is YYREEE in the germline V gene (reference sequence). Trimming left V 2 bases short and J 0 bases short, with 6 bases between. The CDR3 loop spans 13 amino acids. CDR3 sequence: CASSLAYSYEQYF. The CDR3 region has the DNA TGTGCCAGCAGCTTAGCCTACTCCTACGAGCAGTACTTC.

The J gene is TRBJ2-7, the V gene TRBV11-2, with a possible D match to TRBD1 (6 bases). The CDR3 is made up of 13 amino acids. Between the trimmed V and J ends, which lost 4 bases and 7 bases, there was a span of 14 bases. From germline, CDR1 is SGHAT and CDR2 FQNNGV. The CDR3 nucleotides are TGTGCCAGCAGCTGGGACATTTCAGGGGAGCAGTACTTC. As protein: CASSWDISGEQYF.

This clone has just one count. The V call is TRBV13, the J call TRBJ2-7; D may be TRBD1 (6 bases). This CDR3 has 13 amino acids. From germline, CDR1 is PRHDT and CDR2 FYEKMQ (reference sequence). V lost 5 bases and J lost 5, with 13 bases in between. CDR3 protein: CASSPQGSHEQYF. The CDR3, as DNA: TGTGCCAGCAGCCCCCAGGGGTCCCACGAGCAGTACTTC.

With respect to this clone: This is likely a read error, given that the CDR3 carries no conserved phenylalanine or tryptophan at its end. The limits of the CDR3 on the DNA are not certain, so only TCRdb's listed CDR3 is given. The CDR3 here is CASSYSACT. This sequence joins TRBV6-6 and TRBJ2-7; TRBD1, the table's D call, was not compared with the DNA. A total of 9 residues make up the CDR3, ends included. CDR1 and CDR2 from the germline V gene are MNHNY and SVGAGI (reference sequence).

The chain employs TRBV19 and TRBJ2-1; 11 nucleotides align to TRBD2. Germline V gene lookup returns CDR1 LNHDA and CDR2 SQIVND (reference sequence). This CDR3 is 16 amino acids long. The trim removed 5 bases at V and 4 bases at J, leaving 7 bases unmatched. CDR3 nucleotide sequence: TGTGCCAGTAGTTTTCTAGCGGGAGGCGATTACAATGAGCAGTTCTTC. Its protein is CASSFLAGGDYNEQFF.

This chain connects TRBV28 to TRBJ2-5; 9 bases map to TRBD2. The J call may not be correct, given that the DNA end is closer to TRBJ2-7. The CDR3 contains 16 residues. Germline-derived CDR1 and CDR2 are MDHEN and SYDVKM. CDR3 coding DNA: TGTGCCAGCAGTTTGCTCCCCCGTAGCGGGAGCTACGAGCAGTACTTC. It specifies CASSLLPRSGSYEQYF.

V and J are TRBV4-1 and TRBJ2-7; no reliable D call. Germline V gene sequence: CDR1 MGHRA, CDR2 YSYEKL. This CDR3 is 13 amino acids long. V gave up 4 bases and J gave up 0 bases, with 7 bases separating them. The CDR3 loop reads CASSRTSSYEQYF. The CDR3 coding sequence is TGCGCCAGCAGCCGGACCAGCTCCTACGAGCAGTACTTC.

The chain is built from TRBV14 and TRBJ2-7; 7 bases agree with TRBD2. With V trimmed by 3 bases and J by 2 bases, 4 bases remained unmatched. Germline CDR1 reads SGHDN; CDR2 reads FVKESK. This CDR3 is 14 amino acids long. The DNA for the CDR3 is TGTGCCAGCAGCCATTGGGGGGGTGCCTACGAGCAGTACTTC. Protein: CASSHWGGAYEQYF.

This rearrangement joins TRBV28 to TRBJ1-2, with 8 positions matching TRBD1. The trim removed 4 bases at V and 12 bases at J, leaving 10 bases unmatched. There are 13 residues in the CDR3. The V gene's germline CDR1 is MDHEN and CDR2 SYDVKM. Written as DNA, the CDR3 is TGTGCCAGCAGTTGGGGATTCACAGGGGGAGACACCTTC. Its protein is CASSWGFTGGDTF.

The CDR3 nucleotides read TGTGCCAGTAGTATACAACCATCCTACGAGCAGTACTTC. The encoded protein is CASSIQPSYEQYF. This rearrangement joins TRBV19 to TRBJ2-7, with D hard to call. There are 13 residues in the CDR3. The ends were cut back, 2 bases at V and 1 base at J, with 6 bases in the middle. The germline V gene has CDR1 LNHDA and CDR2 SQIVND (reference sequence).

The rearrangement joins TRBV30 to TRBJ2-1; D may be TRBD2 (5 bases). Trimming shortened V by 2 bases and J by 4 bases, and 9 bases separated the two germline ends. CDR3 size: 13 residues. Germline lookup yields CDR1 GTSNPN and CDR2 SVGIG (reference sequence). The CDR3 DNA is TGTGCCTGGAGTAAGGGAGCTTACAATGAGCAGTTCTTC. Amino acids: CAWSKGAYNEQFF.

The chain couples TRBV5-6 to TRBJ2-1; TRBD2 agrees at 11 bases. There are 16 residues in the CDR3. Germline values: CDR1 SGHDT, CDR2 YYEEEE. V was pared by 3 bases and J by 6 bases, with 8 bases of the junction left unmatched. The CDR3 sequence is CASSWELAGAPNEQFF. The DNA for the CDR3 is TGTGCCAGCAGCTGGGAACTAGCGGGAGCCCCCAATGAGCAGTTCTTC. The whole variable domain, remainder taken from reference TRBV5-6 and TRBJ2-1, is DAGVTQSPTHLIKTRGQQVTLRCSPKSGHDTVSWYQQALGQGPQFIFQYYEEEERQRGNFPDRFSGHQFPNYSSELNVNALLLGDSALYLCASSWELAGAPNEQFFGPGTRLTVL.